This T cell receptor (beta chain) came from a study of OX40 agonist ivuxolimab in advanced cancers. Study overall: An agonistic anti-OX40 (CD134) antibody, ivuxolimab, was used to treat the patients. Study-wide findings and caveats: At 0.1-3.0 mg/kg, partial responders had clonal expansion among the lowest observed. Dose levels from 0.1 to 3.0 mg/kg saw CD4+ and CD8+ blood T cells expand clonally by week 6. Antigen targets of the expanded peripheral T cells went undetermined.

The V gene's germline CDR1 is SGHNT and CDR2 YENEEA. Trimming took 5 bases from V and 0 from J, leaving 18 bases between them. The CDR3 is made up of 17 amino acids. Libraries were prepared by immunoSEQ multiplex PCR; TCRdb keeps only in-frame clonotypes and omits some of them. The sample consists of roughly 16,000 clones, 73% of them appearing once. Regarding this clone: Its target is unknown.

Specimen: CD4+ or CD8+ T cells sorted from blood, collected in a trial of the OX40 agonist ivuxolimab. The chain employs TRBV11-3 and TRBJ2-3; D is possibly TRBD1 (6 bases). The clonotype comes from an adult with an advanced solid tumor such as melanoma, head and neck, liver or kidney cancer. CDR3 protein: CASSHTRGGQSTDTQYF. CDR3 sequence (DNA): TGTGCCAGCAGCCATACCCGAGGAGGACAGAGCACAGATACGCAGTATTTT.